Given below is one T cell receptor beta chain in context. Its target is not known. One junction end does not reproduce the germline sequence, and a read error may be involved. The sample is drawn from a study of CD8 T cells in ankylosing spondylitis. Points from the study as a whole: Disease-linked clones bore a CD8+ phenotype, appearing relatively rarely in peripheral blood. Among TCR beta sequences, a motif of eight highly homologous variants appeared characteristic of ankylosing spondylitis blood.

The CDR3 consists of 14 residues. Germline values: CDR1 PRHDT, CDR2 FYEKMQ (reference sequence). TCRdb reanalysed the 5' RACE reads using MiXCR and keeps one entry per CDR3 protein. The sample lists approximately 250,000 distinct CDR3 sequences; around 8% were seen once. The J gene is TRBJ2-7, the V gene TRBV13, with 8 bases that match TRBD1. The sequence was collected from a female donor with ankylosing spondylitis or in good health (not recorded which). The sequenced material came from blood, either unsorted or a sorted T cell fraction (not recorded which). CDR3 residues: CTSSRTGSPYEQYF. As DNA, the CDR3 is TGTACCAGCAGCCGGACAGGGAGTCCCTACGAGCAGTACTTC.